This T cell receptor (beta chain) was captured by sequencing in a study of T-cell memory formation after mild COVID-19 (dated by TCRdb to about 2021). A note on the overall study: Most TCR sequence clusters were specific to one of the two donors. The cohort was made up of two young adult volunteers, one female and one male, who were previously healthy. In two donors, T-cell clones that expanded and contracted after mild COVID-19 were followed by sequencing TCRalpha and TCRbeta repertoires longitudinally. General findings and caveats noted by the study authors: The detection of some responding clones in pre-infection memory suggests that pre-existing cross-reactive memory T cells joined the SARS-CoV-2 response. Contracting CD4+ clones turned up mainly in the CM and EM memory subsets, whereas EMRA was where CD8+ clones were enriched. The second-wave clones that peaked on day 37 were not confirmed to be SARS-CoV-2 specific. From day 15 to 85, contracting clones showed balanced CD4/CD8 phenotypes, whereas a second wave of clones that expanded from day 15 to 37 leaned towards CD4+. Only a couple of mild cases were covered in the study, and larger cohorts including severe cases with pre-infection samples were considered necessary.

PBMCs were isolated by Ficoll-Paque density gradient centrifugation. Ten or more counts support this clonotype. Its antigen has not been determined. Within one base of it there is no much larger clone, and no base qualities were kept. Sequencing instrument: Illumina NovaSeq 6000. Using 5'RACE with constant-segment primers, TCRalpha and TCRbeta cDNA libraries were constructed, with sample barcodes and unique molecular identifiers added in the process. Trizol reagent was used to extract RNA from every sample. Libraries were amplified in two PCR steps, with a second sample barcode and Illumina TruSeq adapters added in the second step. Libraries were sequenced on an Illumina NovaSeq with 2 x 150 bp paired-end reads. As for the original processing: Demultiplexing of reads and collapsing into UMI-guided consensus sequences were performed with migec v1.2.7. Using mixcr v2.1.11, UMI consensuses were aligned to TRA and TRB V and J templates and then assembled into clonotypes. Clonotypes were classified as expanded or contracted when called significant by both edgeR and NoisET, with noise models trained on biological replicates. For edgeR calls, a false discovery rate-adjusted p below 0.01 and a log2 fold-change threshold of 1 were applied. PCA with hierarchical clustering of max-normalized trajectories of the 1000 most abundant clonotypes was used as exploratory dynamics analysis. Each responding clone was given a CD4 or CD8 phenotype based on the CD4+ and CD8+ repertoires, which had been sequenced separately. Starting from the raw public reads, TCRdb applied fastp trimming at Q25, assembled clones with MiXCR and retained in-frame beta chains. When rows share a CDR3 protein, they turn into one entry using the most common DNA and genes. The V and J calls reflect TCRdb's pipeline rather than the authors' work. The sample records hundreds of thousands of distinct CDR3 sequences, about a fifth of which are singletons. The top ten constitute roughly an eighth of the sample.

The TCR sequence derives from an adult woman who had mild COVID-19 (a few samples of this study predate the infection). The sample titles of this study are shuffled in the database, so cell type and time point are left out; the donor was told from shared clones. Sequenced input: PBMCs or a T cell subset sorted from them (not recorded which).

The sequenced DNA: TGTGCTACCGCCCCCGGCCGCTCCTACAATGAGCAGTTCTTC. Its translation is CATAPGRSYNEQFF. The rearranged chain carries TRBV11-1 and TRBJ2-1, with no D gene named confidently. The CDR3 goes from the cysteine to the phenylalanine over 14 residues. Just CDR3 DNA is preserved here, 42 bases in frame from base 1. CDR1 and CDR2, per the germline V gene (reference sequence), are SGHAT and FQDESV.